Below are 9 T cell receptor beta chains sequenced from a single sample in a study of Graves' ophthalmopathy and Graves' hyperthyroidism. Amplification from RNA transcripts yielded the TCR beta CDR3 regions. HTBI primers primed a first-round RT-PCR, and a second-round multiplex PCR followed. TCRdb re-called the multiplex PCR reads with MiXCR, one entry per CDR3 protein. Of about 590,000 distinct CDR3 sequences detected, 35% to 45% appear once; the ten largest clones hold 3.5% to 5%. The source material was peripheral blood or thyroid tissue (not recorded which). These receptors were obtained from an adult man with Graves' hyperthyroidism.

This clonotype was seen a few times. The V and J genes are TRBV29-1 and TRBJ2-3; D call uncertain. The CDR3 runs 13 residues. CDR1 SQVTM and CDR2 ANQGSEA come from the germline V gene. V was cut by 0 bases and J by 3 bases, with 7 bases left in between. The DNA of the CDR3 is TGCAGCGTTGAAGATGGGAAAACAGATACGCAGTATTTT. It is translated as CSVEDGKTDTQYF.

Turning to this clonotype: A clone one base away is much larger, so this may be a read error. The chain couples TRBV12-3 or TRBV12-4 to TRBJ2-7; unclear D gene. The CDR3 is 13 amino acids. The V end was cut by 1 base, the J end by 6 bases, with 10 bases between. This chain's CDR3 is CASSLELTCEQYF. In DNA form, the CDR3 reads TGTGCCAGCAGTTTAGAACTCACCTGCGAGCAGTACTTC.

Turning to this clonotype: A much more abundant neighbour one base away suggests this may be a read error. The CDR3 region is CSAETRGTMKKDEQYF. In DNA, the CDR3 is TGCAGTGCAGAGACCAGGGGTACTATGAAGAAGGACGAGCAGTACTTC. The genes are TRBV20-1 and TRBJ2-7; D may be TRBD1 (6 bases). The CDR3 extends over 16 amino acids. Germline V gene data show CDR1 as DFQATT and CDR2 as SNEGSKA (reference sequence). V was clipped by 6 bases and J by 5 bases, with 26 bases between them.

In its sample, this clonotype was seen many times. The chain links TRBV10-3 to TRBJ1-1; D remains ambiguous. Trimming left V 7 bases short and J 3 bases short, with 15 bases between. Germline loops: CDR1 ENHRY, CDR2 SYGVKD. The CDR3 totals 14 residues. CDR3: CAITKGPGDTEAFF. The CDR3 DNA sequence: TGTGCCATCACTAAGGGCCCCGGGGACACTGAAGCTTTCTTT.

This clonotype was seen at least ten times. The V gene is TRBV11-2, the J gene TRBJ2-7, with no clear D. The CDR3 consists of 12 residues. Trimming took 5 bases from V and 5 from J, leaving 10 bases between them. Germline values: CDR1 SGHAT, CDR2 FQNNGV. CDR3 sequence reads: CASSLHGDEQYF. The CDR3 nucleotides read TGTGCCAGCAGCCTCCATGGGGACGAGCAGTACTTC.

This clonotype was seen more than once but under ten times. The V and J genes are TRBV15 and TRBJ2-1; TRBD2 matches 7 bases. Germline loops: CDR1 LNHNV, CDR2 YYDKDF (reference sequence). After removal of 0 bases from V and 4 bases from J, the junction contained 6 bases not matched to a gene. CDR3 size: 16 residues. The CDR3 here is CATSRDTAGAYNEQFF. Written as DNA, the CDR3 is TGTGCCACCAGCAGAGATACGGCGGGAGCTTACAATGAGCAGTTCTTC.

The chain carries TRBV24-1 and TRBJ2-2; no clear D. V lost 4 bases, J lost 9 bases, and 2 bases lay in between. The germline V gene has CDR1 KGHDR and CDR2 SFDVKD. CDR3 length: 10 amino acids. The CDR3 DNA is TGTGCCACCAGTGACCGGGAGCTGTTTTTT. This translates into CATSDRELFF.

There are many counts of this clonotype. CDR3 in DNA: TGTGCCAGTAAAAGACAGGGAGGCTATGGCTACACCTTC. Translation gives CASKRQGGYGYTF. The rearrangement joins TRBV2 to TRBJ1-2, with 7 bases that match TRBD1. Germline V gene lookup returns CDR1 SNHLY and CDR2 FYNNEI. The junction had 8 bases not matched to a gene; V was cut back by 9 bases and J by 4 bases. The CDR3 runs to 13 residues. Full variable domain (rest looked up from reference TRBV2 and TRBJ1-2): EPEVTQTPSHQVTQMGQEVILRCVPISNHLYFYWYRQILGQKVEFLVSFYNNEISEKSEIFDDQFSVERPDGSNFTLKIRSTKLEDSAMYFCASKRQGGYGYTFGSGTRLTVV.

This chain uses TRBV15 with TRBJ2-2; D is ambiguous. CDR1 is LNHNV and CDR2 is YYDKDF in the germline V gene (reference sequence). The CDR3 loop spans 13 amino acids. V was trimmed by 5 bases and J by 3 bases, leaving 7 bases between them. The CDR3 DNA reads TGTGCCACCAGCCCACTATACACCGGGGAGCTGTTTTTT. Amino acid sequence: CATSPLYTGELFF.